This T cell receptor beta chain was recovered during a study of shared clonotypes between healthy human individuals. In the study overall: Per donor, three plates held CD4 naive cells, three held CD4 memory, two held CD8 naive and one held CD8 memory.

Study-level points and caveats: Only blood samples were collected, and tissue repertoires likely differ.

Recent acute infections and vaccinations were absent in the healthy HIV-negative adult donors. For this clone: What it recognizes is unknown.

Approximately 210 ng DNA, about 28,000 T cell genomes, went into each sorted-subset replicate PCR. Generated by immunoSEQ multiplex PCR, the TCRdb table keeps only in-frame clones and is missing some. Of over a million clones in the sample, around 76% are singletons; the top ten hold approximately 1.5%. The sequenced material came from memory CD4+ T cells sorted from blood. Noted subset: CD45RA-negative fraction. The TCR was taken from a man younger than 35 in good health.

The CDR3 protein is CASWLAGDQNEQFF. In nucleotides, the CDR3 is TGTGCCAGCTGGCTAGCGGGAGACCAGAATGAGCAGTTCTTC. The chain carries TRBV6-1 and TRBJ2-1; 10 nucleotides agree with TRBD2. This CDR3 spans 14 amino acids. Losses at the gene ends were 8 bases for V and 7 bases for J; bases not matched to a gene: 8. The germline CDR1 and CDR2 sequences are MNHNS and SASEGT.